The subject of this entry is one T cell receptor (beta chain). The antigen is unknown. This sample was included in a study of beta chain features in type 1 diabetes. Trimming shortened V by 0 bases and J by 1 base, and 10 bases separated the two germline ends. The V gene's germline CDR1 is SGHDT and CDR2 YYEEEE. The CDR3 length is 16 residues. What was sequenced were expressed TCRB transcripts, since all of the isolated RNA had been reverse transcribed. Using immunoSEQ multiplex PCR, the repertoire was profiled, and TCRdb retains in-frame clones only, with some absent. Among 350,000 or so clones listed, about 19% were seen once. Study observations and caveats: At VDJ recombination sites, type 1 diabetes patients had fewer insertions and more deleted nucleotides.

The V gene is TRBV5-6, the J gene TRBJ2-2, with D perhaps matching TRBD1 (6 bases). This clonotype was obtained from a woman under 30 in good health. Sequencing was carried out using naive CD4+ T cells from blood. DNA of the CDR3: TGTGCCAGCAGCTTGGCCACAGGGAGGAACACCGGGGAGCTGTTTTTT. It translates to CASSLATGRNTGELFF.